This T cell receptor (beta chain) was retrieved from a study of CDR3 diversity in severe acne. V shed 4 bases, J shed 5 bases, and the junction held 3 bases outside the gene matches. The CDR3 spans 14 residues. Germline lookup yields CDR1 SGHAT and CDR2 FQNNGV. In TCRdb, the PCR reads were re-called with MiXCR into one record per CDR3 protein. The sample holds some 84,000 distinct CDR3 sequences; around 50% are singletons and the top ten take 10%. This receptor was identified in a male donor in good health, serving as a control. The sample consisted of blood. The chain is built from TRBV11-2 and TRBJ2-1; TRBD2 matches 9 bases. CDR3 DNA: TGTGCCAGCAGCTCATTAGCGGGAGACAATGAGCAGTTCTTC. Translation gives CASSSLAGDNEQFF.